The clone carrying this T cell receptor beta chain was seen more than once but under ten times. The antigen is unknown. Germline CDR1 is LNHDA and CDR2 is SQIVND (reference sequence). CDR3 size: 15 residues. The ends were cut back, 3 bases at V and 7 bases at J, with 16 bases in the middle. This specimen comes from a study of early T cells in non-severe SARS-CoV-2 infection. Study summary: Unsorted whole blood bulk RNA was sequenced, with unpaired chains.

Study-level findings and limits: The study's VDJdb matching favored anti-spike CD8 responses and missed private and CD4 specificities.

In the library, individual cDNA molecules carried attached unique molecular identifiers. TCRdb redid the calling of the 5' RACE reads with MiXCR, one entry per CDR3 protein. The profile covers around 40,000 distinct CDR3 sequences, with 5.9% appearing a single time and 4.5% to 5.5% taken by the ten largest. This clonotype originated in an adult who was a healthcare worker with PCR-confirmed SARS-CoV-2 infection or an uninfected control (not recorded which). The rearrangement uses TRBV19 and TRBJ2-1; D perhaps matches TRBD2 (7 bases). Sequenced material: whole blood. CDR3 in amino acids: CASSIVGGGPNEQFF. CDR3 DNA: TGTGCCAGTAGTATCGTAGGGGGAGGGCCGAATGAGCAGTTCTTC.